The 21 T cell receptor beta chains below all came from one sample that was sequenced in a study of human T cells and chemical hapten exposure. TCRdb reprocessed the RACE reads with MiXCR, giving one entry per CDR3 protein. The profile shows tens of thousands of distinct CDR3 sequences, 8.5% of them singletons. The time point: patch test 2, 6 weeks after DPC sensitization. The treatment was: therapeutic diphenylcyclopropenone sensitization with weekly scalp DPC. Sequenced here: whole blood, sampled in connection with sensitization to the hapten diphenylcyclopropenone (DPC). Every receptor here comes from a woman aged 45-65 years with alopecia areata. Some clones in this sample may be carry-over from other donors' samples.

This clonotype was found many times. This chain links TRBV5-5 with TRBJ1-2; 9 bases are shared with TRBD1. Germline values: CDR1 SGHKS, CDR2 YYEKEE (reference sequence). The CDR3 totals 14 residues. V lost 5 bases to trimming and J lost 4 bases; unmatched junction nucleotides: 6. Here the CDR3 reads CASSLEGQGYGYTF. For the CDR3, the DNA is TGTGCCAGCAGTCTAGAGGGACAGGGCTATGGCTACACCTTC.

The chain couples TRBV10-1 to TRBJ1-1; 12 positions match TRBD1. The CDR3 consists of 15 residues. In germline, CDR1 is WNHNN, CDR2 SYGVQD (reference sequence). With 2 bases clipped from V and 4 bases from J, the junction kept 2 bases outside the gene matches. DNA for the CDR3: TGCGCCAGCAGTGAGACGGGACAGGGGGCCACTGAAGCTTTCTTT. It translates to CASSETGQGATEAFF.

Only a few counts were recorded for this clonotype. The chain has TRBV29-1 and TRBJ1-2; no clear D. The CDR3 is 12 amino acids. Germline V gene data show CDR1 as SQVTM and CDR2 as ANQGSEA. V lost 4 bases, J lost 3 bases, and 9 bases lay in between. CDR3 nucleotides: TGCAGCGTTGTCCTCACGGACTATGGCTACACCTTC. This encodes CSVVLTDYGYTF.

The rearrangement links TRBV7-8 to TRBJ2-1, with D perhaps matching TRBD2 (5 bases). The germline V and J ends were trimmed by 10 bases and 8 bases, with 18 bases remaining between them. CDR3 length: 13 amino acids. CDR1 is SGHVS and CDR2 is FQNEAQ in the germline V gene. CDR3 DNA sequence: TGTGCCACCTCGACGCCCGAGGGCGATGAGCAGTTCTTC. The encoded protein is CATSTPEGDEQFF.

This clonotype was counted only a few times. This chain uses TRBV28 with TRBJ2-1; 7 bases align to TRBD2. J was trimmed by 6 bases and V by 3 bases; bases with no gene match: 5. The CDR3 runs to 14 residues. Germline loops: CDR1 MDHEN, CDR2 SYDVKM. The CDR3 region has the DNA TGTGCCAGCAGTTTCGTGACTAGCCGCAATGAGCAGTTCTTC. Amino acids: CASSFVTSRNEQFF.

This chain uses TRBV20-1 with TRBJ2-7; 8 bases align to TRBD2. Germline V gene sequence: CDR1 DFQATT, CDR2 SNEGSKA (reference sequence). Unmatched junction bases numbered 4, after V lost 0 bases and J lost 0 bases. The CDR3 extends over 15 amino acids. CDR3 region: CSARDSLAASYEQYF. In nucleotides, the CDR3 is TGCAGTGCTAGAGATTCACTAGCGGCCTCCTACGAGCAGTACTTC.

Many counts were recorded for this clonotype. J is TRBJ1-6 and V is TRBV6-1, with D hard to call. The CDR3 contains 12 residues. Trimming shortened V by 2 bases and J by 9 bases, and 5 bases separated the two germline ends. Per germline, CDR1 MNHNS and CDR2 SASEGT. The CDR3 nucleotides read TGTGCCAGCAGTGAAATAGGTTCACCCCTCCACTTT. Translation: CASSEIGSPLHF.

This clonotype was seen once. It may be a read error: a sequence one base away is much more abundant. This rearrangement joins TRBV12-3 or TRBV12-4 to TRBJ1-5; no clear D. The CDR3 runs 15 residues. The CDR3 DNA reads TGTGTCAGCAACCCGGGAGTCTATAGCAATCAGCCCCAGCATTTT. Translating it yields CVSNPGVYSNQPQHF.

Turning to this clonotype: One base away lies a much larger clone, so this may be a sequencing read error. CDR3 DNA sequence: TGCAGCCATGTGGACAGCAGGCGGGGAGCTTTCTTT. Protein: CSHVDSRRGAFF. The chain recombines TRBV29-1 with TRBJ1-1; D is possibly TRBD1 (6 bases). Germline assignment: CDR1 SQVTM and CDR2 ANQGSEA. The CDR3 consists of 12 residues. Trimming shortened V by 8 bases and J by 10 bases, and 20 bases separated the two germline ends.

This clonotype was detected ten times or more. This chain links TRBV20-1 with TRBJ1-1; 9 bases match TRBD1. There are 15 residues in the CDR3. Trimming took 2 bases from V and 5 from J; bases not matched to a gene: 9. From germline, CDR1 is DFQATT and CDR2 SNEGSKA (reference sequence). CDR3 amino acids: CSARLTGGRWTEAFF. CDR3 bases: TGCAGTGCTAGACTTACAGGGGGCAGGTGGACTGAAGCTTTCTTT.

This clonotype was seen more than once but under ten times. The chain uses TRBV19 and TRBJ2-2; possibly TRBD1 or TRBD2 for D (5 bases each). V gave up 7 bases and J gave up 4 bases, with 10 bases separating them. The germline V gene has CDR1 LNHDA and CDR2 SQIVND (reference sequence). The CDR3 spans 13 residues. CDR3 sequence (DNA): TGTGCCAGTAAAAGAGGGACCACCGGGGAGCTGTTTTTT. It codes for CASKRGTTGELFF.

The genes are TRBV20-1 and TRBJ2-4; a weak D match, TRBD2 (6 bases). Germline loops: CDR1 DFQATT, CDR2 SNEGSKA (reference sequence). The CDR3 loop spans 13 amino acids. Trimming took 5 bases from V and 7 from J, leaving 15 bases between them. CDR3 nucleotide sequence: TGCAGTGCTCATCAGCGGGCGCGGAACATTCAGTACTTC. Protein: CSAHQRARNIQYF.

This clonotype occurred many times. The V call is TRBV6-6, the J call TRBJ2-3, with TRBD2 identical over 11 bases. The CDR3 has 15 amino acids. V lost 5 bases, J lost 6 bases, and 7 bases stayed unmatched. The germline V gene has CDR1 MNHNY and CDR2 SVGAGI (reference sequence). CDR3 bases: TGTGCCAGCAGTGCACTAGCGGGAGAGGCGGATACGCAGTATTTT. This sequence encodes CASSALAGEADTQYF.

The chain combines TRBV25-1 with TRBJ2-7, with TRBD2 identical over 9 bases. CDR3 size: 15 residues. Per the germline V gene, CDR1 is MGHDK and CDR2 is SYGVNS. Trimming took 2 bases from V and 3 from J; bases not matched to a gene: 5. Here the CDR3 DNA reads TGTGCCAGCAGTGAAGCCCCACTAGCGGGCTACGAGCAGTACTTC. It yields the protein CASSEAPLAGYEQYF.

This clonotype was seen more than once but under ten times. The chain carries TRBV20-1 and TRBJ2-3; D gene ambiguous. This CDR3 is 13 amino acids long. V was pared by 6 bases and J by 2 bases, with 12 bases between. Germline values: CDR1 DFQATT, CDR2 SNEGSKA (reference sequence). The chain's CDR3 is CSAWLTITDTQYF. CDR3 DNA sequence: TGCAGTGCATGGCTAACAATCACAGATACGCAGTATTTT.

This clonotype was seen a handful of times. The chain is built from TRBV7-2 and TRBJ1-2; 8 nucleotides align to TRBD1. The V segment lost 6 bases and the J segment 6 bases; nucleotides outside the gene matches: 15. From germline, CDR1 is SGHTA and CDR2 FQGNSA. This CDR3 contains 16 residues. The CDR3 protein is CASSHIRGQGAHGYTF. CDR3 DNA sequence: TGTGCCAGCAGTCATATTAGAGGCCAGGGGGCCCATGGCTACACCTTC.

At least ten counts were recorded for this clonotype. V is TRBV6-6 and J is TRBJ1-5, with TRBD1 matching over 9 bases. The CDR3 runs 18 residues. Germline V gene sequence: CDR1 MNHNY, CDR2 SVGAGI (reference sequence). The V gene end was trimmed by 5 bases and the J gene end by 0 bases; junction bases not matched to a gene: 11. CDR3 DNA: TGTGCCAGCAGTCCCTCGGGACAGGGAGAACATAGCAATCAGCCCCAGCATTTT. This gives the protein CASSPSGQGEHSNQPQHF.

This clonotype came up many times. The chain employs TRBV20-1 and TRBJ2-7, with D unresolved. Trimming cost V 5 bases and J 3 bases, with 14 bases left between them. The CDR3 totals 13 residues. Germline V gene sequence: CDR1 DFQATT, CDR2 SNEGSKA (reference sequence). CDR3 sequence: CSAPPVGFYEQYF. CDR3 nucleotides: TGCAGTGCTCCCCCAGTGGGATTCTACGAGCAGTACTTC.

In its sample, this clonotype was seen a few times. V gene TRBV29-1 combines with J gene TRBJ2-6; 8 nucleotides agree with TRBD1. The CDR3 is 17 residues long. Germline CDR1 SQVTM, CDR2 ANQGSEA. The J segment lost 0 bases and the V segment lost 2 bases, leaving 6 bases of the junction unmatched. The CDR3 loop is CSVETRTGSSGANVLTF. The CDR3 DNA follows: TGCAGCGTTGAAACAAGGACAGGGAGCTCTGGGGCCAACGTCCTGACTTTC.

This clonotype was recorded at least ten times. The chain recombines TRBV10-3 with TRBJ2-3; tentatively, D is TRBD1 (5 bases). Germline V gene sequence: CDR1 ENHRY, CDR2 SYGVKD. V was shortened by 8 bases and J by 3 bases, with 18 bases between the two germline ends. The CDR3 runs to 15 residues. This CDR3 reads CAIGARVGVTDTQYF. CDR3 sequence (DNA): TGTGCCATCGGGGCGCGTGTTGGGGTGACAGATACGCAGTATTTT.

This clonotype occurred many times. The CDR3 spells CASSYKGKGPYYGYTF. DNA of the CDR3: TGTGCCAGCAGTTATAAAGGGAAGGGACCCTACTATGGCTACACCTTC. The genes are TRBV6-6 and TRBJ1-2; D might be TRBD1 (5 bases). The V gene lost 3 bases and the J gene lost 3 bases, with 17 bases spanning the gap. The germline CDR1 and CDR2 sequences are MNHNY and SVGAGI (reference sequence). The CDR3 has 16 amino acids.